These 20 T cell receptor beta chains originate from one sample sequenced in a study of neurological immune-mediated disorders. TCRdb processed the 5' RACE reads anew with MiXCR; each CDR3 protein has one entry. The table lists about 70,000 distinct CDR3 sequences, 2.5% to 4% of them singletons. Sample: PBMCs. These TCRs come from a woman aged 45-65 years with multiple sclerosis.

Turning to this clonotype: This may be a read error, as it is one base from a much larger clone. The chain carries TRBV7-6 and TRBJ2-5; a possible D gene is TRBD2 (6 bases). The CDR3 is 13 amino acids. Per germline, CDR1 SGHVS and CDR2 FNYEAQ. In nucleotides, the CDR3 is TGTGCCAGCAGCTTAGCTGGGGAGGAGACCAAGTACTTC. Translation: CASSLAGEETKYF.

In its sample, this clonotype was seen many times. The J gene is TRBJ2-2, the V gene TRBV20-1; perhaps TRBD1 as D (6 bases). This CDR3 comprises 13 residues. V was trimmed by 2 bases and J by 7 bases, leaving 11 bases between them. From germline, CDR1 is DFQATT and CDR2 SNEGSKA (reference sequence). CDR3 amino acids: CSARRQVGGELFF. The DNA for the CDR3 is TGCAGTGCTAGAAGACAGGTTGGCGGGGAGCTGTTTTTT.

The J gene is TRBJ2-3, the V gene TRBV10-3; no reliable D call. This CDR3 has 14 amino acids. V was pared by 10 bases and J by 0 bases, with 14 bases between. Germline CDR1 is ENHRY and CDR2 is SYGVKD. Here the CDR3 DNA reads TGTGCCACGAAGGGCGGTTCAAGCACAGATACGCAGTATTTT. Translated, it gives CATKGGSSTDTQYF.

This clonotype was counted many times. The chain joins TRBV6-5 to TRBJ2-2, with D unresolved. Germline V gene data show CDR1 as MNHEY and CDR2 as SVGAGI. The germline V and J ends were trimmed by 2 bases and 6 bases, with 7 bases remaining between them. The CDR3 loop spans 13 amino acids. The CDR3 nucleotides read TGTGCCAGCAGTTACGACGACGCCGGGGAGCTGTTTTTT. Its translation is CASSYDDAGELFF.

This clonotype was found many times. The gene calls are TRBV5-1 and TRBJ2-7, with unresolved D. This CDR3 contains 12 residues. Trimming took 5 bases from V and 3 from J, leaving 9 bases between them. Germline CDR1 reads SGHRS; CDR2 reads YFSETQ. CDR3 residues: CASRDQIYEQYF. Here the CDR3 DNA reads TGCGCCAGCAGAGACCAAATCTACGAGCAGTACTTC.

At least ten counts were recorded for this clonotype. The chain employs TRBV5-1 and TRBJ1-4; D is possibly TRBD1 (6 bases). V was cut by 4 bases and J by 3 bases, with 13 bases left in between. Germline CDR1 SGHRS, CDR2 YFSETQ. The CDR3 contains 15 residues. CDR3: CASSPTDRSNEKLFF. CDR3 sequence (DNA): TGCGCCAGCAGCCCCACCGACAGGTCTAATGAAAAACTGTTTTTT. Full variable domain (rest looked up from reference TRBV5-1 and TRBJ1-4): KAGVTQTPRYLIKTRGQQVTLSCSPISGHRSVSWYQQTPGQGLQFLFEYFSETQRNKGNFPGRFSGRQFSNSRSEMNVSTLELGDSALYLCASSPTDRSNEKLFFGSGTQLSVL.

This clonotype was seen many times. The chain links TRBV7-2 to TRBJ1-2; TRBD1 matches at 7 bases. Trimming took 0 bases from V and 5 from J; bases not matched to a gene: 6. The germline V gene encodes CDR1 SGHTA and CDR2 FQGNSA. The CDR3 has 15 amino acids. CDR3 in DNA: TGTGCCAGCAGCTTAGCACTGACAGGGCGGTATGGCTACACCTTC. The encoded protein is CASSLALTGRYGYTF.

This clonotype was counted many times. The gene calls are TRBV27 and TRBJ2-1, with D unresolved. V was shortened by 4 bases and J by 0 bases, with 7 bases between the two germline ends. The CDR3 length is 14 residues. Germline V gene lookup returns CDR1 MNHEY and CDR2 SMNVEV (reference sequence). CDR3 protein: CASSSLSSYNEQFF. In DNA, the CDR3 is TGTGCCAGCAGTTCCCTAAGCTCCTACAATGAGCAGTTCTTC.

This clonotype was counted many times. J is TRBJ1-4 and V is TRBV15; TRBD1 is a possible D gene (6 bases). The V gene's germline CDR1 is LNHNV and CDR2 YYDKDF (reference sequence). V was cut by 3 bases and J by 4 bases, with 9 bases left in between. This CDR3 comprises 14 residues. The CDR3 DNA reads as TGTGCCACCAGCAGGAAACAGGGTAATGAAAAACTGTTTTTT. It translates to CATSRKQGNEKLFF.

This clonotype was detected many times. The chain carries TRBV7-2 and TRBJ2-3; tentative D call: TRBD1 (5 bases). CDR1 and CDR2 (germline): SGHTA, FQGNSA. The CDR3 sequence is 13 residues long. With 5 bases removed from V and 5 bases from J, the gap between germline ends came to 11 bases. The DNA of the CDR3 is TGTGCCAGCAGCCCCCGAAGGGGAGATACGCAGTATTTT. Amino acid sequence: CASSPRRGDTQYF.

This clonotype was seen at least ten times. The rearrangement uses TRBV7-9 and TRBJ2-1, with D perhaps matching TRBD2 (6 bases). V lost 5 bases and J lost 13, with 9 bases in between. The germline CDR1 and CDR2 sequences are SEHNR and FQNEAQ (reference sequence). The CDR3 sequence is 10 residues long. As DNA, the CDR3 is TGTGCCAGCAGCCCGGACTATCAGTTCTTC. This sequence encodes CASSPDYQFF.

This clonotype has ten or more counts. J is TRBJ1-6 and V is TRBV19; D gene uncertain. Looked up from germline, CDR1 is LNHDA and CDR2 is SQIVND (reference sequence). The CDR3 has 13 residues. The germline V and J ends were trimmed by 4 bases and 10 bases, with 11 bases remaining between them. This chain's CDR3 is CASSTIDLSPLHF. The CDR3 DNA follows: TGTGCCAGTAGTACCATCGACTTGTCACCCCTCCACTTT.

This chain uses TRBV7-8 with TRBJ2-1; D unclear. The V gene's germline CDR1 is SGHVS and CDR2 FQNEAQ. V lost 5 bases and J 8 bases, leaving 7 bases between the germline ends. The CDR3 is 11 amino acids. The CDR3 here is CASSPSYEQFF. CDR3 sequence (DNA): TGTGCCAGCAGCCCCTCGTATGAGCAGTTCTTC.

This clonotype turned up a few times. The V call is TRBV27, the J call TRBJ1-5; 10 bases align to TRBD1. The CDR3 is 16 amino acids. V lost 4 bases and J lost 6; bases outside the gene matches: 9. Germline-derived CDR1 and CDR2 are MNHEY and SMNVEV (reference sequence). CDR3: CASSSTTGGLGQPQHF. DNA of the CDR3: TGTGCCAGCAGTTCTACGACAGGGGGCTTGGGTCAGCCCCAGCATTTT.

In this sample, this clonotype turned up many times. This chain joins TRBV15 and TRBJ2-1; D is tentatively TRBD1 or TRBD2 (5 bases each). CDR3 size: 16 residues. V lost 0 bases and J lost 4, with 13 bases in between. Germline V gives CDR1 LNHNV, CDR2 YYDKDF (reference sequence). The CDR3 sequence is CATSRDMRGPYNEQFF. In DNA form, the CDR3 reads TGTGCCACCAGCAGAGATATGAGGGGCCCTTACAATGAGCAGTTCTTC.

This clonotype has a count of ten or more. The genes are TRBV9 and TRBJ2-3; TRBD2 matches 11 bases. Germline loops: CDR1 SGDLS, CDR2 YYNGEE. J was trimmed by 4 bases and V by 1 base; bases with no gene match: 2. The CDR3 runs to 15 residues. The CDR3 DNA reads as TGTGCCAGCAGCGTAACTAGCGGGAGCTCAGATACGCAGTATTTT. It translates to CASSVTSGSSDTQYF.

This clonotype was observed at least ten times. This rearrangement joins TRBV5-1 to TRBJ1-1; D unclear. Per germline, CDR1 SGHRS and CDR2 YFSETQ. The CDR3 length is 15 residues. Trimming took off 0 bases at V and 4 bases at J, with 13 bases between the two ends. The CDR3 region is CASSLEYSAVTEAFF. The DNA for the CDR3 is TGCGCCAGCAGCTTGGAATACAGCGCGGTCACTGAAGCTTTCTTT.

This clonotype was observed many times. The chain combines TRBV29-1 with TRBJ1-5; D is possibly TRBD1 (5 bases). CDR1 SQVTM and CDR2 ANQGSEA come from the germline V gene. CDR3 size: 13 residues. Trimming took off 7 bases at V and 6 bases at J, with 16 bases between the two ends. CDR3 coding DNA: TGCAGCGCCGGGCCGGCTGGGGGTCAGCCCCAGCATTTT. Translated: CSAGPAGGQPQHF.

This clonotype was found many times. The CDR3 here is CASSVGQGSGYTF. In DNA, the CDR3 is TGTGCCAGCAGCGTCGGACAGGGAAGCGGCTACACCTTC. The chain links TRBV7-9 to TRBJ1-2; 8 bases fit TRBD1. Looked up from germline, CDR1 is SEHNR and CDR2 is FQNEAQ (reference sequence). The V segment lost 5 bases and the J segment 8 bases; nucleotides outside the gene matches: 7. CDR3 length: 13 amino acids.

Ten or more counts support this clonotype. This sequence joins TRBV10-3 and TRBJ2-1; D gene ambiguous. Trimming left V 5 bases short and J 0 bases short, with 11 bases between. This CDR3 has 15 amino acids. CDR1 is ENHRY, CDR2 SYGVKD, per germline. The CDR3 region is CAISPQSSSYNEQFF. As DNA, the CDR3 is TGTGCCATCAGTCCACAATCGAGCTCCTACAATGAGCAGTTCTTC.